The source of this T cell receptor (beta chain) is a study of blood T cell repertoires in COVID-19. On the study more broadly: The United States, Italy and Spain were the sources of the acute and convalescent COVID-19 samples.

Per germline, CDR1 SGHNT and CDR2 YYREEE (reference sequence). V lost 4 bases to trimming and J lost 3 bases, with 13 bases between them. The length of the CDR3 is 14 residues. This clone was recorded only once. Participants, 18 to 89 years old, spanned approximately 25 US areas. Original data processing: Researchers report that nucleated cell counts were estimated from reference gene primer amplification. The data were produced by immunoSEQ multiplex PCR, yet TCRdb's version contains in-frame clones alone and is incomplete. V and J calls and clone size are as listed in that table; D and trimming were resolved from the DNA. This sample yields about 190,000 clones, of which about 80% are seen a single time; more than 4.5% belongs to the top ten.

The clonotype originates from a woman aged 60-70 years with acute COVID-19. This chain joins TRBV5-4 and TRBJ1-2; D may be TRBD1 (5 bases). The specimen was PBMCs or T cells enriched from blood (not recorded which). The CDR3 sequence: CASSPRGGDYGYTF. The CDR3 nucleotides are TGTGCCAGCAGCCCTAGAGGAGGGGACTATGGCTACACCTTC. Full variable domain (outside the CDR3, taken from reference TRBV5-4 and TRBJ1-2): ETGVTQSPTHLIKTRGQQVTLRCSSQSGHNTVSWYQQALGQGPQFIFQYYREEENGRGNFPPRFSGLQFPNYSSELNVNALELDDSALYLCASSPRGGDYGYTFGSGTRLTVV.